This TCR beta chain emerged from a study of blood T cell repertoires in COVID-19. For the study at large: Acute and convalescent COVID-19 samples came from the United States, Italy and Spain. The analysed material was cDNA or gDNA that came from T cells, B-cell-depleted T cells, or PBMCs.

Authors' processing steps: Amplification with reference gene primers provided the estimates of nucleated cell counts. Only in-frame clones appear in the TCRdb table, and some are missing; sequencing was by immunoSEQ multiplex PCR. V, J and clone size were drawn from that table, and D and trimming were deduced from the DNA. The sample lists roughly 150,000 clones, around nine tenths occurring once. V shed 8 bases, J shed 0 bases, and the junction held 1 base outside the gene matches. The length of the CDR3 is 14 residues. Germline V gene lookup returns CDR1 LNHDA and CDR2 SQIVND (reference sequence). Sequencing input: peripheral blood. This sequence originates from a human donor in a cohort sampled during active COVID-19. The V gene is TRBV19, the J gene TRBJ2-7; the match to TRBD2 covers 13 bases. DNA of the CDR3: TGTGCCAGTGGGACTAGCGGGAACTCCTACGAGCAGTACTTC. Protein sequence: CASGTSGNSYEQYF.